This T cell receptor (beta chain) was observed in a study of blood T cell repertoires in COVID-19. Study-level background: Sites across the United States, Italy and Spain contributed samples from acute and convalescent COVID-19. The analysed material was cDNA or gDNA that came from T cells, B-cell-depleted T cells, or PBMCs.

Under the authors' procedure: Reference gene primer amplification yielded estimated nucleated cell counts. Measured with immunoSEQ multiplex PCR; TCRdb has only the in-frame clones, and not every one. V, J and clone size are taken as reported in that table, and D and trimming were inferred from the DNA itself. The sample lists some 140,000 clones, roughly four fifths seen once, with around 28% in the top ten. The specimen sequenced was peripheral blood. This receptor was identified in a woman aged 55-70 years with acute or convalescent COVID-19.

The CDR3, as DNA: TGTGCCAGCAGCTCCACGACAGTAATTAATTCACCCCTCCACTTT. Amino acids: CASSSTTVINSPLHF. The genes are TRBV7-8 and TRBJ1-6, with D maybe TRBD1 (5 bases). CDR3 length equals 15 residues. From germline, CDR1 is SGHVS and CDR2 FQNEAQ. V lost 4 bases, J lost 6 bases, and 13 bases lay in between.